What follows are 8 T cell receptor beta chains derived from one specimen sequenced in a study of T cell responses to AZD1222 COVID-19 vaccine. The protocol was immunoSEQ multiplex PCR, while the TCRdb copy is restricted to in-frame clones and leaves out a portion. The sample includes about 93,000 clones, 75% to 90% of them seen just once. Sequencing used peripheral blood, obtained on day 0 of AZD1222 vaccination. These receptor sequences come from an adult in good health.

This clone was seen more than once but under ten times. The gene calls are TRBV9 and TRBJ2-7, with a weak D call TRBD2 (6 bases). This CDR3 spans 17 amino acids. Germline V gene lookup returns CDR1 SGDLS and CDR2 YYNGEE. Trimming took 0 bases from V and 6 from J, leaving 22 bases between them. In nucleotides, the CDR3 is TGTGCCAGCAGCGTAGGCCCTCCTCAGGGAGGCGGTTTCGAGCAGTACTTC. Its translation is CASSVGPPQGGGFEQYF.

The rearrangement links TRBV10-3 to TRBJ2-3, with 7 bases fitting TRBD2. Germline V gene sequence: CDR1 ENHRY, CDR2 SYGVKD. The CDR3 extends over 17 amino acids. The V and J ends lost 5 bases and 5 bases, in that order; junction bases with no gene match: 16. CDR3 in amino acids: CAISPARTRMVVDTQYF. CDR3 nucleotide sequence: TGTGCCATCAGTCCCGCAAGGACTAGAATGGTGGTAGATACGCAGTATTTT.

This chain's CDR3 is CATPLILANVSYEQYF. CDR3 sequence (DNA): TGTGCCACACCTCTAATCCTAGCGAACGTCTCCTACGAGCAGTACTTC. V is TRBV24-1 and J is TRBJ2-7; perhaps TRBD2 as D (6 bases). V lost 10 bases and J lost 0, with 21 bases in between. CDR3 size: 16 residues. CDR1 is KGHDR, CDR2 SFDVKD, per germline.

V is TRBV28 and J is TRBJ2-7; 7 bases are a match to TRBD1. Per the germline V gene, CDR1 is MDHEN and CDR2 is SYDVKM. The CDR3 totals 16 residues. V trimming: 2 bases; J trimming: 6 bases; junction bases outside the gene matches: 13. This CDR3 is CASSLHRGNPGREQYF. CDR3 nucleotide sequence: TGTGCCAGCAGTTTACACAGGGGAAATCCGGGTCGCGAGCAGTACTTC.

V and J are TRBV3-1 (or the pseudogene TRBV3-2) and TRBJ2-3, with D unresolved. V gave up 4 bases and J gave up 2 bases, with 7 bases separating them. Germline assignment: CDR1 LGHDT and CDR2 YNNKEL (reference sequence). There are 13 residues in the CDR3. The CDR3 DNA is TGTGCCAGCAGCCGCACGACCACAGATACGCAGTATTTT. Translation gives CASSRTTTDTQYF.

V and J are TRBV19 and TRBJ1-6, with D unresolved. The CDR3 contains 14 residues. The germline V gene encodes CDR1 LNHDA and CDR2 SQIVND (reference sequence). V was cut by 6 bases and J by 9 bases, with 15 bases left in between. DNA of the CDR3: TGTGCCAGTAGAACGTCTGGGAAAGGTTCACCCCTCCACTTT. This encodes CASRTSGKGSPLHF.

The chain links TRBV5-1 to TRBJ2-5, with 8 bases matching TRBD1. The CDR3 contains 15 residues. Germline loops: CDR1 SGHRS, CDR2 YFSETQ. V dropped 0 bases and J dropped 1; count of bases not matched to a gene: 2. The CDR3 DNA reads TGCGCCAGCAGCTTGGGGACAGGGCCCCAAGAGACCCAGTACTTC. Protein: CASSLGTGPQETQYF.

This clone was counted a few times. The chain combines TRBV2 with TRBJ1-5; maybe TRBD1 (5 bases). The CDR3 spans 15 residues. Germline-derived CDR1 and CDR2 are SNHLY and FYNNEI. Deletions cut 8 bases from V and 0 bases from J, with 14 bases between. CDR3 loop: CASQADTYSNQPQHF. The CDR3 DNA reads as TGTGCCAGCCAGGCGGACACCTATAGCAATCAGCCCCAGCATTTT.